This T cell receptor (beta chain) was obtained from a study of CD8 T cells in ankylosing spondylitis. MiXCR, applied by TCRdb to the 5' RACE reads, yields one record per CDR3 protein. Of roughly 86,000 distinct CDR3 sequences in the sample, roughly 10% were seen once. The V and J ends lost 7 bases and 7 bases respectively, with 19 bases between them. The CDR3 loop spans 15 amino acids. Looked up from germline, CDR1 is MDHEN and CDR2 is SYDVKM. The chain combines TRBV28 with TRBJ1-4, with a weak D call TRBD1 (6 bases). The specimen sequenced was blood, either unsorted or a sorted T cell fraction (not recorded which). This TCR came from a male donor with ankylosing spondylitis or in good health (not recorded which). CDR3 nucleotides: TGTGCCAGCACCGAACAGGGAGTTGATCGTGAAAAACTGTTTTTT. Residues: CASTEQGVDREKLFF.